Presented here are 9 T cell receptor beta chains from one specimen sequenced in a study of cytomegalovirus exposure and HLA in healthy donors. The primer mix had 60 Vbeta and 13 Jbeta primers. Clones were sequenced by immunoSEQ multiplex PCR, and TCRdb holds only the in-frame ones, with some missing. Seen here are 160,000 or so clones, over 80% observed once, and the top ten hold around 5.8%. The sequencing input was PBMCs. All receptors come from a male donor in good health and CMV-seropositive.

V and J are TRBV11-2 and TRBJ1-1; TRBD1 might be the D (6 bases). The germline CDR1 and CDR2 sequences are SGHAT and FQNNGV. Trimming took 4 bases from V and 5 from J, leaving 17 bases between them. CDR3 length: 15 residues. CDR3 DNA sequence: TGTGCCAGCAGCTCCCTGACAGGAGGAAGAACTGAAGCTTTCTTT. This gives the protein CASSSLTGGRTEAFF.

This clone appeared a single time. This chain links TRBV27 with TRBJ1-1, with unresolved D. V lost 5 bases to trimming and J lost 7 bases, with 17 bases between them. Germline V gene sequence: CDR1 MNHEY, CDR2 SMNVEV (reference sequence). The CDR3 extends over 14 amino acids. The CDR3 DNA is TGTGCCAGCAGTGCCCAGACGAGGCTTTATGAAGCTTTCTTT. Translated, it gives CASSAQTRLYEAFF.

This rearrangement joins TRBV27 to TRBJ2-7, with 10 bases that match TRBD2. Germline V lookup: CDR1 MNHEY, CDR2 SMNVEV (reference sequence). The CDR3 extends over 14 amino acids. Trimming cost V 5 bases and J 6 bases; bases outside gene matches: 7. The CDR3 DNA is TGTGCCAGCAGTCCTCTAGCGGGAGTAGGCGAGCAGTACTTC. As protein: CASSPLAGVGEQYF.

V and J are TRBV19 and TRBJ1-5, with a possible D match to TRBD1 (6 bases). Trimming removed 8 bases at V and 1 base at J, with 21 bases between. The CDR3 contains 17 residues. Germline V gene data show CDR1 as LNHDA and CDR2 as SQIVND (reference sequence). The CDR3 region is CASSPEDRFNSNQPQHF. CDR3 coding DNA: TGTGCCAGTTCTCCTGAGGACAGATTCAACAGCAATCAGCCCCAGCATTTT.

The gene calls are TRBV19 and TRBJ1-5; D is unresolved. The CDR3 length is 14 residues. Trimming shortened V by 0 bases and J by 4 bases, and 7 bases separated the two germline ends. Germline V lookup: CDR1 LNHDA, CDR2 SQIVND (reference sequence). CDR3 loop: CASSIEGSNQPQHF. The CDR3 DNA reads as TGTGCCAGTAGTATAGAGGGGAGTAATCAGCCCCAGCATTTT.

The chain couples TRBV10-3 to TRBJ1-1, with TRBD1 matching 7 bases. Per germline, CDR1 ENHRY and CDR2 SYGVKD. CDR3 length equals 14 residues. V dropped 6 bases and J dropped 2; count of bases not matched to a gene: 6. Written as DNA, the CDR3 is TGTGCCATCAGCCCGACAGGGAAAAACACTGAAGCTTTCTTT. This translates into CAISPTGKNTEAFF.

V gene TRBV7-6 combines with J gene TRBJ1-5, with D unresolved. Trimming took 8 bases from V and 5 from J, leaving 22 bases between them. Germline loops: CDR1 SGHVS, CDR2 FNYEAQ. The CDR3 is 16 residues long. CDR3 sequence reads: CASHISPHREDQPQHF. For the CDR3, the DNA is TGTGCCAGCCACATTTCGCCCCACCGGGAGGATCAGCCCCAGCATTTT.

This clone was observed once. V usage is TRBV30 and J usage is TRBJ2-3, with TRBD1 matching 10 bases. The CDR3 contains 13 residues. Trimming took 7 bases from V and 4 from J; bases not matched to a gene: 5. Looked up from germline, CDR1 is GTSNPN and CDR2 is SVGIG (reference sequence). The CDR3 DNA follows: TGTGCCTCCCGACAGGGGGCCGCAGATACGCAGTATTTT. It encodes CASRQGAADTQYF.

The V and J genes are TRBV11-2 and TRBJ2-6, with 9 bases aligning to TRBD2. CDR1 SGHAT and CDR2 FQNNGV come from the germline V gene. The CDR3 is made up of 19 amino acids. With V trimmed by 7 bases and J by 4 bases, 17 bases remained unmatched. As DNA, the CDR3 is TGTGCCAGCATAACGAGACCGTCTAGCGGGGCCCCGGGGGCCAACGTCCTGACTTTC. Translated, it gives CASITRPSSGAPGANVLTF.